This T cell receptor beta chain was identified during a study of tumor-infiltrating lymphocytes in primary liver carcinoma. The input was around 530 ng total RNA; TCR beta cDNA was made from it with a constant-region primer. A slightly modified ARM-PCR protocol with three nested multiplex PCR rounds produced these TCR beta libraries. Investigators reported that the first two PCR rounds, at 10 cycles each, used TRBV1-TRBV30 forward primers with a C-beta reverse primer. From the multiplex PCR reads, TCRdb called clonotypes with MiXCR, one entry per CDR3 protein. The sample carries hundreds of thousands of distinct CDR3 sequences, nearly 60% recorded once. V shed 6 bases and J 3 bases; nucleotides not matched to a gene: 10. This CDR3 is built from 16 residues. Broader study findings: Overlap between tumor regions exceeded overlap of tumor with adjacent tissue or blood. Tumors carried a top-250-clone fraction significantly exceeding that of blood (p = 0.039).

A single count supports this clonotype. Its antigen is unidentified. The researchers obtained blood RNA from unsorted whole blood and also extracted germline DNA. Sequenced sample: peripheral blood. The sequence was collected from a woman younger than 45 with primary liver carcinoma and hepatitis B virus infection. The chain has TRBV12-3 or TRBV12-4 and TRBJ2-1, with 8 bases aligning to TRBD2. CDR3 DNA: TGTGCCAGCAGCCGCCCGGGGGGGAGGGGCTACAATGAGCAGTTCTTC. Translation gives CASSRPGGRGYNEQFF.